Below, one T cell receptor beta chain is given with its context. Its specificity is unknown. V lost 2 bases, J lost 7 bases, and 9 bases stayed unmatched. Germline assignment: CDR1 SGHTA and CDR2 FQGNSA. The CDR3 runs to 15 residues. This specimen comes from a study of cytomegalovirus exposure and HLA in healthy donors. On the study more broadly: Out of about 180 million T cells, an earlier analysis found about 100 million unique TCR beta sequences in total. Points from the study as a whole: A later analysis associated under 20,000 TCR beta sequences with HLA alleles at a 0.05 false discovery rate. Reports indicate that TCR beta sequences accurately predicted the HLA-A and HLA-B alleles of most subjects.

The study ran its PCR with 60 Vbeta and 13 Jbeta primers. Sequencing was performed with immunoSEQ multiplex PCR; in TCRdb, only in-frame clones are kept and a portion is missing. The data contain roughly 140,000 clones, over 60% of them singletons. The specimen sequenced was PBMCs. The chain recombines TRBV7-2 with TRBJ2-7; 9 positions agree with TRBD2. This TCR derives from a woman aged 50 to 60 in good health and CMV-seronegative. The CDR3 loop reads CASSLTGTSPLEQYF. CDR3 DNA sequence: TGTGCCAGCAGCTTAACCGGGACTAGCCCTTTGGAGCAGTACTTC.